Presented here are 5 T cell receptor beta chains from one specimen sequenced in a study of blood T cell repertoires in COVID-19. Assay: immunoSEQ multiplex PCR; the TCRdb copy retains only in-frame clones and omits some. The sample shows fewer than 85,000 clones, approximately 89% of them seen only once. The sequencing sample was made of peripheral blood. The receptors stem from a man aged 80 or over with acute or convalescent COVID-19.

The V and J genes are TRBV28 and TRBJ2-1, with D possibly TRBD2 on 5 matching bases. This CDR3 region has 15 residues. Trimming took 2 bases from V and 15 from J, leaving 23 bases between them. The germline gives CDR1 MDHEN, CDR2 SYDVKM. CDR3 loop: CASSLRYGEGVTTFF. DNA for the CDR3: TGTGCCAGCAGTTTAAGGTACGGAGAGGGCGTCACCACGTTCTTC.

The genes are TRBV4-1 and TRBJ2-2; D is uncertain. In germline, CDR1 is MGHRA, CDR2 YSYEKL. Trimming shortened V by 7 bases and J by 0 bases, and 12 bases separated the two germline ends. This CDR3 contains 15 residues. The CDR3 is CASKREEANTGELFF. For the CDR3, the DNA is TGCGCCAGCAAGCGAGAGGAAGCGAACACCGGGGAGCTGTTTTTT.

CDR3 nucleotides: TGCGCCAGCAGCCACGGACTAGCGGGGGAAGGGGATACGCAGTATTTT. It encodes CASSHGLAGEGDTQYF. The chain couples TRBV5-1 to TRBJ2-3; TRBD2 agrees at 13 bases. CDR3 length equals 16 residues. J gave up 6 bases and V 4 bases, and 8 bases lay outside the gene matches. Per germline, CDR1 SGHRS and CDR2 YFSETQ.

The chain recombines TRBV7-3 with TRBJ2-1; the match to TRBD1 covers 7 bases. V was clipped by 5 bases and J by 13 bases; unmatched bases: 8. The CDR3 totals 12 residues. Germline values: CDR1 SGHTA, CDR2 FQGTGA. The CDR3 DNA follows: TGTGCCAGCAGCCCCCAACAGGGGAAACAGTTCTTC. Its translation: CASSPQQGKQFF.

This chain links TRBV27 with TRBJ1-5; 7 positions agree with TRBD1. This CDR3 comprises 14 residues. V shed 5 bases and J 6 bases; nucleotides not matched to a gene: 7. Germline loops: CDR1 MNHEY, CDR2 SMNVEV (reference sequence). The CDR3 is CASSIGTVGQPQHF. The CDR3 DNA is TGTGCCAGCAGTATCGGGACAGTCGGTCAGCCCCAGCATTTT.